One sample yielded the 17 T cell receptor beta chains listed below, sequenced in a study of blood T cell repertoires in COVID-19. Only in-frame clones appear in the TCRdb table, and some are missing; sequencing was by immunoSEQ multiplex PCR. Of about 90,000 clones in the sample, approximately 84% are singletons; the top ten hold around a quarter. Sequences were obtained from peripheral blood. The receptors shown here come from a man at least 80 years old with active or convalescent COVID-19.

The chain combines TRBV5-4 with TRBJ1-1; D gene ambiguous. The CDR3 sequence is 14 residues long. In germline, CDR1 is SGHNT, CDR2 YYREEE (reference sequence). V was clipped by 5 bases and J by 7 bases, with 18 bases between them. The DNA of the CDR3 is TGTGCCAGCAGGAGGACGCCCCAAGCGGGTGAAGCTTTCTTT. This codes for CASRRTPQAGEAFF.

The chain uses TRBV28 and TRBJ2-7; 10 nucleotides agree with TRBD2. V dropped 8 bases and J dropped 0; count of bases not matched to a gene: 1. The germline CDR1 and CDR2 sequences are MDHEN and SYDVKM. This CDR3 spans 13 amino acids. The CDR3 region has the DNA TGTGCCAGCTGGACTAGCGGCTCCTACGAGCAGTACTTC. This encodes CASWTSGSYEQYF.

The J gene is TRBJ1-2, the V gene TRBV10-3; the D gene is possibly TRBD1 (6 bases). The CDR3 has 11 residues. Trimming removed 9 bases at V and 5 bases at J, with 10 bases between. The V gene's germline CDR1 is ENHRY and CDR2 SYGVKD. The CDR3 nucleotides are TGTGCCATACAAGACAGGTATGGCTACACCTTC. It codes for CAIQDRYGYTF.

By its share, this clone is medium-sized. The chain combines TRBV7-9 with TRBJ2-7, with D unresolved. The CDR3 totals 13 residues. Per the germline V gene, CDR1 is SEHNR and CDR2 is FQNEAQ (reference sequence). Trimming left V 0 bases short and J 5 bases short, with 8 bases between. The CDR3 is CASSLAPSDEQYF. CDR3 DNA: TGTGCCAGCAGCTTAGCGCCCAGCGACGAGCAGTACTTC.

This clone was found a few times. The rearrangement joins TRBV2 to TRBJ1-2, with D maybe TRBD1 (5 bases). CDR1 and CDR2 from the germline V gene are SNHLY and FYNNEI. The V end lost 8 bases, the J end lost 8 bases, and 18 bases lay between the germline ends. The CDR3 extends over 13 amino acids. The CDR3 spells CASGIDSGSGYTF. The CDR3 coding sequence is TGTGCCAGCGGAATAGACAGTGGGTCGGGCTACACCTTC.

A few counts support this clone. The rearrangement joins TRBV15 to TRBJ1-1; no clear D gene. The V gene lost 3 bases and the J gene lost 1 base, with 9 bases spanning the gap. CDR3 size: 14 residues. Germline CDR1 and CDR2: LNHNV and YYDKDF (reference sequence). CDR3 residues: CATSSPYRNTEAFF. CDR3 coding DNA: TGTGCCACCAGCAGCCCATATAGGAACACTGAAGCTTTCTTT. Based on the CDR3 plus reference TRBV15 and TRBJ1-1, the full variable domain is DAMVIQNPRYQVTQFGKPVTLSCSQTLNHNVMYWYQQKSSQAPKLLFHYYDKDFNNEADTPDNFQSRRPNTSFCFLDIRSPGLGDTAMYLCATSSPYRNTEAFFGQGTRLTVV.

The chain combines TRBV27 with TRBJ1-1; D is possibly TRBD1 (5 bases). The CDR3 has 15 amino acids. V lost 6 bases and J lost 5, with 19 bases in between. Germline CDR1 reads MNHEY; CDR2 reads SMNVEV (reference sequence). CDR3 sequence: CASRGLLGEGTEAFF. The CDR3 DNA reads TGTGCCAGCAGGGGACTTTTGGGGGAAGGGACTGAAGCTTTCTTT.

The gene calls are TRBV6-5 and TRBJ2-2; D remains ambiguous. Per germline, CDR1 MNHEY and CDR2 SVGAGI. This CDR3 spans 13 amino acids. V lost 0 bases and J 7 bases, leaving 6 bases between the germline ends. The CDR3 is CASSYSPYGELFF. The CDR3 region has the DNA TGTGCCAGCAGTTACTCCCCTTACGGGGAGCTGTTTTTT.

This rearrangement joins TRBV29-1 to TRBJ1-2; D ambiguous. The CDR3 contains 14 residues. Germline V CDR1 and CDR2: SQVTM, ANQGSEA. Trimming removed 4 bases at V and 5 bases at J, with 17 bases between. The CDR3 spells CSVAPSIGGYGYTF. CDR3 sequence (DNA): TGCAGCGTTGCCCCTTCCATCGGAGGGTATGGCTACACCTTC.

This rearrangement joins TRBV6-5 to TRBJ2-2, with TRBD2 as a possible D gene (5 bases). The ends were cut back, 8 bases at V and 8 bases at J, with 21 bases in the middle. The CDR3 totals 15 residues. CDR1 and CDR2 from the germline V gene are MNHEY and SVGAGI. CDR3 nucleotide sequence: TGTGCCAGCCGCACACCCACCGGACTGTGGGGGGAGCTGTTTTTT. It translates to CASRTPTGLWGELFF.

This sequence joins TRBV6-1 and TRBJ2-1; 7 bases align to TRBD1. This CDR3 is 14 amino acids long. With V trimmed by 3 bases and J by 3 bases, 2 bases remained unmatched. CDR1 MNHNS and CDR2 SASEGT come from the germline V gene. The chain's CDR3 is CASSETGNYNEQFF. CDR3 DNA: TGTGCCAGCAGTGAGACAGGGAACTACAATGAGCAGTTCTTC.

The chain uses TRBV5-1 and TRBJ2-6; D may be TRBD1 (6 bases). V was cut by 2 bases and J by 2 bases, with 11 bases left in between. CDR1 and CDR2 from the germline V gene are SGHRS and YFSETQ. This CDR3 contains 16 residues. CDR3 sequence reads: CASSFQTGTGANVLTF. CDR3 DNA sequence: TGCGCCAGCAGCTTTCAAACAGGGACTGGGGCCAACGTCCTGACTTTC.

The chain recombines TRBV7-6 with TRBJ2-3, with 12 positions matching TRBD2. The length of the CDR3 is 16 residues. The V and J ends lost 2 bases and 10 bases, in that order; junction bases with no gene match: 10. Germline V CDR1 and CDR2: SGHVS, FNYEAQ. DNA of the CDR3: TGTGCCAGCAGCTTATCCCTAGCGGGGGGGCCGAGGGCGCAGTATTTT. Protein: CASSLSLAGGPRAQYF. The complete variable domain, with remaining parts taken from reference TRBV7-6 and TRBJ2-3, reads GAGVSQSPRYKVTKRGQDVALRCDPISGHVSLYWYRQALGQGPEFLTYFNYEAQQDKSGLPNDRFSAERPEGSISTLTIQRTEQRDSAMYRCASSLSLAGGPRAQYFGPGTRLTVL.

As DNA, the CDR3 is TGTGCCAGCAGTCCGACAGGGGCGAGCTCCTATAATTCACCCCTCCACTTT. Amino acid sequence: CASSPTGASSYNSPLHF. The chain couples TRBV27 to TRBJ1-6, with TRBD1 matching over 8 bases. J was trimmed by 0 bases and V by 5 bases; bases with no gene match: 6. The CDR3 has 17 residues. CDR1 and CDR2 from the germline V gene are MNHEY and SMNVEV (reference sequence).

V is TRBV27 and J is TRBJ2-3; 8 bases are shared with TRBD2. The V gene's germline CDR1 is MNHEY and CDR2 SMNVEV (reference sequence). CDR3 size: 15 residues. Losses at the gene ends were 2 bases for V and 1 base for J; bases not matched to a gene: 2. CDR3: CASSLQRGRTDTQYF. Here the CDR3 DNA reads TGTGCCAGCAGTTTACAGCGGGGGCGCACAGATACGCAGTATTTT.

The chain joins TRBV7-2 to TRBJ1-2; D is uncertain. Germline values: CDR1 SGHTA, CDR2 FQGNSA. This CDR3 has 15 amino acids. The V and J ends lost 5 bases and 6 bases respectively, with 19 bases between them. CDR3: CASSGVVRRWDGYTF. The CDR3 coding sequence is TGTGCCAGCAGCGGCGTGGTGAGGCGCTGGGATGGCTACACCTTC.

This clone was seen only a few times. The genes are TRBV19 and TRBJ1-5, with D unresolved. The germline V gene has CDR1 LNHDA and CDR2 SQIVND (reference sequence). The CDR3 consists of 14 residues. The V gene lost 5 bases and the J gene lost 6 bases, with 14 bases spanning the gap. CDR3 loop: CASSPNLARQPQHF. CDR3 sequence (DNA): TGTGCCAGTAGTCCGAACCTAGCCCGTCAGCCCCAGCATTTT.